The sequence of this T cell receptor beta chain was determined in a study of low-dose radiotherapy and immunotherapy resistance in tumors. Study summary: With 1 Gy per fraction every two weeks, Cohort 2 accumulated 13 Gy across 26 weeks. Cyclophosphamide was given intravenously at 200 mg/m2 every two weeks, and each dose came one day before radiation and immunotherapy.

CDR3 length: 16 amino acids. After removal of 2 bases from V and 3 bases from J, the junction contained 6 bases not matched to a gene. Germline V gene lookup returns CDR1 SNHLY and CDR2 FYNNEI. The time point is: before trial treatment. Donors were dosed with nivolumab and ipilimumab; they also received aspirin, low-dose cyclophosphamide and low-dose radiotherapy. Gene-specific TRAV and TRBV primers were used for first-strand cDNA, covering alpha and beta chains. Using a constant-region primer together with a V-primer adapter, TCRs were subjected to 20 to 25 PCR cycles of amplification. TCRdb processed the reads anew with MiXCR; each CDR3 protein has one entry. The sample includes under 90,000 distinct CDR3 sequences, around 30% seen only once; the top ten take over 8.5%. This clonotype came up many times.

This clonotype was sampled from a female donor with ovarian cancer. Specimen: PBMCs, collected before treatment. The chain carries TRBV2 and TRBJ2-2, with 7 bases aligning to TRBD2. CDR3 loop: CASSERSSGYTGELFF. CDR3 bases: TGTGCCAGCAGTGAAAGGTCTAGCGGCTACACCGGGGAGCTGTTTTTT.